This T cell receptor beta chain was captured by sequencing in a study of early T cells in non-severe SARS-CoV-2 infection. The wider study: RNA in bulk from unsorted whole blood was sequenced, and chains were unpaired. Study-wide findings and caveats: VDJdb matching skewed toward anti-spike CD8 responses, missing private and CD4 specificities.

Unique molecular identifiers were attached to individual cDNA molecules. TCRdb re-derived calls from the 5' RACE reads in MiXCR, one entry per CDR3 protein. The profile shows 40,000 to 60,000 distinct CDR3 sequences, roughly 6.5% of them singletons. This CDR3 has 15 residues. From germline, CDR1 is MNHEY and CDR2 SMNVEV (reference sequence). The V segment lost 4 bases and the J segment 7 bases; nucleotides outside the gene matches: 10. Ten or more counts support this clonotype. Its antigen remains unknown. Material: whole blood, obtained at baseline. The V and J genes are TRBV27 and TRBJ1-5, with 7 bases identical to TRBD1. This sequence was found in an adult who was a healthcare worker with PCR-confirmed SARS-CoV-2 infection or an uninfected control (not recorded which). The DNA of the CDR3 is TGTGCCAGCAGTTCGGGACAGCCCGGGGGACAGCCCCAGCATTTT. It translates to CASSSGQPGGQPQHF.